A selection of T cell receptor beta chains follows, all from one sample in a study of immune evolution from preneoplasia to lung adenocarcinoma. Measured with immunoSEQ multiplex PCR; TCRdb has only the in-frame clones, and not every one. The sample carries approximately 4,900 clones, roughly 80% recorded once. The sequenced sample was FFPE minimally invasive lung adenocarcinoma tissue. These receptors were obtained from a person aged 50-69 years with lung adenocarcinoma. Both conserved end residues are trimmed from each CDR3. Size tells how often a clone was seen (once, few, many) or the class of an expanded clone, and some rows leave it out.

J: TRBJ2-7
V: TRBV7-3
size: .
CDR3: ASSSGLAGGIYEQY

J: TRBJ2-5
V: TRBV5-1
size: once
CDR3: ASTPAGGGETQY

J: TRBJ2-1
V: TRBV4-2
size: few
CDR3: ASSQDLKSEQF

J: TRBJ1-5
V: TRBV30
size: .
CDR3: AWSWGLGESQPQH

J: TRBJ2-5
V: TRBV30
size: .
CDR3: AWNEGSEETQY

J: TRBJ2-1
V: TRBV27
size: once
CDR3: ASSFSSAVKWNEQF

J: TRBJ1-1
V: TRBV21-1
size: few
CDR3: ASSKTVRESIGGEAF

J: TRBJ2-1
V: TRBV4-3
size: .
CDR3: ASSQRTDSYNEQF

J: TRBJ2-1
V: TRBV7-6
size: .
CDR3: ASSLQRGSVNEQF

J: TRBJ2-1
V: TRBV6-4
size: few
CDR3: ASSDSQLDGGNEQF

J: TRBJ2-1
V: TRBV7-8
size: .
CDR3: ASSLQGGNEQF

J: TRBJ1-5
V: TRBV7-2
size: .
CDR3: ASSLYGSGNQPQH

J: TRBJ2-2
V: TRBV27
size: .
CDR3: ASSDRAYGELF

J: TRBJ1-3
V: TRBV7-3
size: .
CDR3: ASSLTPSSGNTIY

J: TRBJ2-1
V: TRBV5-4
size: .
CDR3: ASRGGLADYNEQF

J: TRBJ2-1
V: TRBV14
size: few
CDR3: ASSQGSSGSVNEQF